This T cell receptor (beta chain) was recovered during a study of CD8+CD57+ T cells in acquired aplastic anemia. Across the study: On average, sorted CD4+ and CD8+ cells gave 3 to 3.5 ug of DNA.

CDR3 length: 14 amino acids. Unmatched junction bases numbered 6, after V lost 4 bases and J lost 4 bases. Germline lookup yields CDR1 SGHRS and CDR2 YFSETQ. Patients chosen for sequencing had CD8+CD57+ cells that had expanded, as shown by flow cytometry. Blood was sampled before the patients had received any therapy. The use of genomic DNA as template underpinned the TCR beta VDJ and CDR3 profiling. In TCRdb, the reads were re-called with MiXCR into one record per CDR3 protein. Of approximately 300,000 distinct CDR3 sequences listed, roughly 59% are singletons. V and J are TRBV5-1 and TRBJ2-7; 9 bases agree with TRBD1. Input material: sorted CD4+, CD8+, or CD8+CD57+ T cells (not recorded which) from PBMCs. This receptor was taken from a human donor with aplastic anemia. CDR3 nucleotides: TGCGCCAGCAGCCGCGGGACAGGGAGGTACGAGCAGTACTTC. It is translated as CASSRGTGRYEQYF.